The 25 T cell receptor beta chains listed next were all sequenced from one sample in a study of breast tumors, draining lymph nodes, adjacent tissues. TCRdb reprocessed the multiplex PCR reads with MiXCR, giving one entry per CDR3 protein. The profile shows 30,000 to 40,000 distinct CDR3 sequences, 35% to 40% of them singletons. Sequenced material: breast tumor tissue. These receptors all stem from a female donor with breast cancer. Some clones in this sample may be carry-over from other donors' samples.

This clonotype was counted a few times. A much larger clonotype is one base distant, so this may be a read error. The chain carries TRBV5-1 and TRBJ2-1, with 13 bases fitting TRBD2. Germline lookup yields CDR1 SGHRS and CDR2 YFSETQ. The trim removed 2 bases at V and 12 bases at J, leaving 11 bases unmatched. There are 16 residues in the CDR3. The CDR3 region is CASSLGLAGDGSGQFF. Here the CDR3 DNA reads TGCGCCAGCAGCTTAGGACTAGCGGGAGACGGGAGTGGGCAGTTCTTC.

This clonotype has ten or more counts. The J gene is TRBJ2-5, the V gene TRBV5-1, with 9 bases that match TRBD1. The CDR3 totals 15 residues. Germline CDR1 and CDR2: SGHRS and YFSETQ. V shed 0 bases, J shed 5 bases, and the junction held 5 bases outside the gene matches. CDR3 nucleotide sequence: TGCGCCAGCAGCTTGGGGGACAGGGAGGGGGAGACCCAGTACTTC. It encodes CASSLGDREGETQYF.

This clonotype occurred many times. V usage is TRBV29-1 and J usage is TRBJ2-1; D could derive from TRBD1 or TRBD2 (5 bases each). V lost 8 bases to trimming and J lost 6 bases, with 11 bases between them. CDR1 SQVTM and CDR2 ANQGSEA come from the germline V gene. There are 11 residues in the CDR3. CDR3 in DNA: TGCAGCCTAGGGACCTCCAATGAGCAGTTCTTC. Translating it yields CSLGTSNEQFF.

This clonotype appeared many times. The gene calls are TRBV20-1 and TRBJ2-7; D unclear. This CDR3 is built from 13 residues. The ends were cut back, 5 bases at V and 3 bases at J, with 14 bases in the middle. Germline V CDR1 and CDR2: DFQATT, SNEGSKA (reference sequence). The CDR3 DNA is TGCAGTGCTTCCGGCCCTAGTCGCTACGAGCAGTACTTC. Translation gives CSASGPSRYEQYF.

This chain links TRBV2 with TRBJ2-7, with D unclear. The CDR3 runs to 13 residues. The V gene's germline CDR1 is SNHLY and CDR2 FYNNEI. Deletions cut 0 bases from V and 5 bases from J, with 8 bases between. Here the CDR3 DNA reads TGTGCCAGCAGTGAAGCAGAACGGGACGAGCAGTACTTC. Residues: CASSEAERDEQYF. Together with reference TRBV2 and TRBJ2-7, the CDR3 gives the full variable domain: EPEVTQTPSHQVTQMGQEVILRCVPISNHLYFYWYRQILGQKVEFLVSFYNNEISEKSEIFDDQFSVERPDGSNFTLKIRSTKLEDSAMYFCASSEAERDEQYFGPGTRLTVT.

By share of the sample, this clonotype is medium-sized. The DNA of the CDR3 is TGCAGTGCGACTAGCGCCTACGAGCAGTACTTC. It codes for CSATSAYEQYF. V is TRBV20-1 and J is TRBJ2-7, with 8 bases that match TRBD2. From germline, CDR1 is DFQATT and CDR2 SNEGSKA (reference sequence). The CDR3 consists of 11 residues. The V and J ends lost 6 bases and 2 bases, in that order; junction bases with no gene match: 0.

In its sample, this clonotype was seen many times. This chain joins TRBV19 and TRBJ2-3; unclear D gene. Per germline, CDR1 LNHDA and CDR2 SQIVND (reference sequence). This CDR3 is built from 13 residues. V dropped 6 bases and J dropped 0 bases, with 7 bases sitting between them. Here the CDR3 reads CASRATSTDTQYF. CDR3 DNA sequence: TGTGCCAGTAGAGCTACTAGCACAGATACGCAGTATTTT.

The chain combines TRBV6-1 with TRBJ1-6; 7 bases fit TRBD1. Germline CDR1 and CDR2: MNHNS and SASEGT. V was pared by 4 bases and J by 5 bases, with 2 bases of the junction left unmatched. This CDR3 is 14 amino acids long. The CDR3 DNA sequence: TGTGCCAGCAGTGCCGGGACAGATAATTCACCCCTCCACTTT. Its protein product is CASSAGTDNSPLHF.

This clonotype was observed at least ten times. The gene calls are TRBV12-3 or TRBV12-4 and TRBJ2-3; TRBD1 agrees at 7 bases. V trimming: 6 bases; J trimming: 6 bases; junction bases outside the gene matches: 9. CDR3 length: 14 amino acids. For the CDR3, the DNA is TGTGCCAGCAGCCCTCGACAGGGTGGGGATACGCAGTATTTT. The encoded protein is CASSPRQGGDTQYF.

The table lists this clonotype with a few counts. V usage is TRBV27 and J usage is TRBJ2-2; D might be TRBD1 or TRBD2, each matching 5 bases. CDR3 size: 16 residues. V shed 5 bases and J shed 8 bases, with 21 bases lying between them. The germline V gene encodes CDR1 MNHEY and CDR2 SMNVEV (reference sequence). CDR3 coding DNA: TGTGCCAGCAGTCCCCTTGGGGGATTTTACTCGGGGGAGCTGTTTTTT. Translating gives CASSPLGGFYSGELFF.

This clonotype ranks as medium-sized. The J gene is TRBJ1-2, the V gene TRBV7-9, with 7 positions matching TRBD1. The CDR3 totals 16 residues. The V gene end was trimmed by 4 bases and the J gene end by 1 base; junction bases not matched to a gene: 9. The germline V gene has CDR1 SEHNR and CDR2 FQNEAQ (reference sequence). CDR3 protein: CASSSEGTAYNYGYTF. CDR3 bases: TGTGCCAGCAGCTCGGAAGGGACAGCTTATAACTATGGCTACACCTTC. The full variable domain, with the rest looked up from reference TRBV7-9 and TRBJ1-2, is DTGVSQNPRHKITKRGQNVTFRCDPISEHNRLYWYRQTLGQGPEFLTYFQNEAQLEKSRLLSDRFSAERPKGSFSTLEIQRTEQGDSAMYLCASSSEGTAYNYGYTFGSGTRLTVV.

Many counts were recorded for this clonotype. The chain combines TRBV20-1 with TRBJ2-5, with 9 bases that match TRBD1. Trimming removed 3 bases from V and 2 bases from J; junction bases left unmatched: 1. Germline-derived CDR1 and CDR2 are DFQATT and SNEGSKA (reference sequence). The CDR3 sequence is 13 residues long. The CDR3 loop is CSARDRGQETQYF. The CDR3 DNA sequence: TGCAGTGCTAGGGACAGGGGTCAAGAGACCCAGTACTTC.

This clonotype was seen once. As the CDR3 is not closed by the conserved phenylalanine or tryptophan, this likely results from a read error. The DNA is left out, because the CDR3 cannot be placed on it with certainty; the CDR3 is given as TCRdb lists it. The gene calls are TRBV7-9 and TRBJ2-7; TRBD1, the D gene given by the table, was not confirmed from the DNA. Germline assignment: CDR1 SEHNR and CDR2 FQNEAQ (reference sequence). The CDR3 spans 9 amino acids, including both terminal residues. This CDR3 reads CASSLASGG.

The chain is built from TRBV7-3 and TRBJ2-3; 11 bases are shared with TRBD2. This CDR3 has 15 residues. CDR1 is SGHTA and CDR2 is FQGTGA in the germline V gene. Trimming at V came to 5 bases and at J to 5 bases, leaving 6 bases not matched to a gene. CDR3 sequence reads: CASSILAGEGDTQYF. The CDR3 bases are TGTGCCAGCAGCATACTAGCGGGAGAGGGAGATACGCAGTATTTT.

This clonotype showed up many times. CDR3 protein: CASSLAIAGGRWETQYF. Written as DNA, the CDR3 is TGTGCCAGCAGCTTAGCGATAGCGGGAGGACGATGGGAGACCCAGTACTTC. This sequence joins TRBV7-2 and TRBJ2-5, with TRBD2 matching over 10 bases. Germline values: CDR1 SGHTA, CDR2 FQGNSA. This CDR3 has 17 residues. The V gene end was trimmed by 0 bases and the J gene end by 5 bases; junction bases not matched to a gene: 9.

This clonotype was counted at least ten times. V and J are TRBV28 and TRBJ2-7; TRBD2 matches 8 bases. J gave up 5 bases and V 5 bases, and 5 bases lay outside the gene matches. The germline gives CDR1 MDHEN, CDR2 SYDVKM. This CDR3 comprises 13 residues. CDR3 sequence (DNA): TGTGCCAGCAGTAGACTAGCGATGAACGAGCAGTACTTC. It yields the protein CASSRLAMNEQYF.

This chain connects TRBV28 to TRBJ2-7; 8 bases line up with TRBD2. V dropped 4 bases and J dropped 7; count of bases not matched to a gene: 9. The CDR3 consists of 14 residues. Germline V lookup: CDR1 MDHEN, CDR2 SYDVKM. The CDR3 bases are TGTGCCAGCAGTTCGGGTGCGGGAGGTGGAGAGCAGTACTTC. It translates to CASSSGAGGGEQYF.

This chain links TRBV4-1 with TRBJ2-3, with TRBD1 identical over 7 bases. Germline trimming cut 0 bases from V and 2 bases from J; bases unmatched to any gene: 2. Germline CDR1 is MGHRA and CDR2 is YSYEKL. There are 15 residues in the CDR3. CDR3 sequence reads: CASSQDGTATDTQYF. The CDR3, as DNA: TGCGCCAGCAGCCAAGACGGGACAGCCACAGATACGCAGTATTTT.

The sample holds one count of this clonotype. One end of the junction does not line up with germline, which may come from a read error. The chain has TRBV7-2 and TRBJ2-7; 11 bases map to TRBD2. Germline V gives CDR1 SGHTA, CDR2 FQGNSA. The CDR3 spans 15 residues. CDR3 protein: CASSIGTSGSYGQYF. The CDR3 nucleotides are TGTGCCAGCAGCATCGGGACTAGCGGATCCTACGGGCAGTACTTC.

V usage is TRBV5-4 and J usage is TRBJ2-5; no firm D call. V dropped 0 bases and J dropped 2 bases, with 5 bases sitting between them. The CDR3 contains 13 residues. Germline CDR1 reads SGHNT; CDR2 reads YYREEE (reference sequence). The CDR3 nucleotides are TGTGCCAGCAGCTTGGAGGGACAAGAGACCCAGTACTTC. This sequence encodes CASSLEGQETQYF.

At least ten counts were recorded for this clonotype. The gene calls are TRBV28 and TRBJ2-7, with unresolved D. The V end lost 2 bases, the J end lost 5 bases, and 13 bases lay between the germline ends. CDR1 MDHEN and CDR2 SYDVKM come from the germline V gene. The CDR3 spans 14 residues. CDR3 coding DNA: TGTGCCAGCAGTTTACAAGCCTCCTTGAACGAGCAGTACTTC. This translates into CASSLQASLNEQYF.

This rearrangement joins TRBV3-1 to TRBJ2-1, with TRBD2 matching 8 bases. From germline, CDR1 is LGHDT and CDR2 YNNKEL (reference sequence). The trim removed 3 bases at V and 2 bases at J, leaving 6 bases unmatched. This CDR3 has 16 amino acids. CDR3: CASSQGGRRTYNEQFF. The CDR3 bases are TGTGCCAGCAGCCAGGGCGGGAGGAGGACCTACAATGAGCAGTTCTTC.

This clonotype was picked up many times. The chain employs TRBV20-1 and TRBJ1-5; D is uncertain. The V end lost 3 bases, the J end lost 2 bases, and 11 bases lay between the germline ends. The CDR3 consists of 14 residues. CDR1 and CDR2 from the germline V gene are DFQATT and SNEGSKA (reference sequence). This CDR3 is CSASSGFGNQPQHF. CDR3 coding DNA: TGCAGTGCTAGTAGTGGTTTCGGCAATCAGCCCCAGCATTTT.

V and J are TRBV3-2 and TRBJ1-4; the table's D call, TRBD1, was not checked against the DNA. TRBV3-2 is listed as a pseudogene. The CDR3 runs 14 residues. CDR3 residues: CASSQVSWTGTMFF. CDR3 sequence (DNA): TGTGCCAGCAGCCAAGTGAGTTGGACAGGGACAATGTTTTTT.

The sample holds a few counts of this clonotype. V gene TRBV3-1 combines with J gene TRBJ2-1, with a weak D call TRBD2 (5 bases). The CDR3 runs to 16 residues. V was pared by 1 base and J by 6 bases, with 16 bases between. CDR1 is LGHDT, CDR2 YNNKEL, per germline (reference sequence). The CDR3 region is CASSQVLTSAGNEQFF. CDR3 sequence (DNA): TGTGCCAGCAGCCAAGTTCTAACTAGTGCCGGCAATGAGCAGTTCTTC.